Below are 14 T cell receptor beta chains sequenced from a single sample in a study of shared clonotypes between healthy human individuals. The assay was immunoSEQ multiplex PCR, and TCRdb's table has in-frame clones only and misses some. Among some 1.1 million clones, approximately 77% were seen once, and the ten largest hold 0.89%. The specimen sequenced was memory CD4+ T cells from PBMCs. The sample's subset: CD45RA-negative fraction. The receptor set was obtained from a man younger than 30 in good health. Some clones in this sample may be carry-over from other donors' samples.

This chain links TRBV7-7 with TRBJ2-7, with TRBD2 matching over 7 bases. The germline CDR1 and CDR2 sequences are SSHAT and FNYEAQ (reference sequence). V was clipped by 3 bases and J by 5 bases; unmatched bases: 10. The CDR3 spans 15 residues. The CDR3 reads CASSLFAGEGNEQYF. The CDR3 coding sequence is TGTGCCAGCAGCTTGTTCGCGGGAGAAGGAAACGAGCAGTACTTC.

J is TRBJ2-1 and V is TRBV28, with no clear D. Germline loops: CDR1 MDHEN, CDR2 SYDVKM. V lost 6 bases and J lost 13, with 22 bases in between. The CDR3 loop spans 14 amino acids. This CDR3 reads CASSRNPTVASQFF. CDR3 in DNA: TGTGCCAGCAGCCGAAACCCTACAGTCGCCTCTCAGTTCTTC.

A remark on this clone: Different DNA sequences within this sample yield the same CDR3. The chain has TRBV28 and TRBJ2-3; no clear D gene. V dropped 3 bases and J dropped 4 bases, with 11 bases sitting between them. Looked up from germline, CDR1 is MDHEN and CDR2 is SYDVKM. This CDR3 region has 14 residues. The CDR3 reads CASSFSRSPDTQYF. The CDR3 region has the DNA TGTGCCAGCAGTTTTAGCAGGAGTCCAGATACGCAGTATTTT.

In this sample, this clone turned up a few times. The genes are TRBV19 and TRBJ1-1; possible D gene TRBD1, 5 bases. Germline assignment: CDR1 LNHDA and CDR2 SQIVND (reference sequence). The V and J ends lost 9 bases and 4 bases respectively, with 24 bases between them. There are 16 residues in the CDR3. The CDR3 DNA reads as TGTGCCAGCCGCCCCCGGGCTCCGCAAGGGGCCACTGAAGCTTTCTTT. It translates to CASRPRAPQGATEAFF.

The chain carries TRBV15 and TRBJ2-5; D perhaps matches TRBD1 (5 bases). This CDR3 comprises 14 residues. V was shortened by 5 bases and J by 4 bases, with 14 bases between the two germline ends. Per germline, CDR1 LNHNV and CDR2 YYDKDF (reference sequence). The CDR3 DNA reads TGTGCCACCAGCTTACCCTCAGGGTCAGAGACCCAGTACTTC. Its protein is CATSLPSGSETQYF.

The chain combines TRBV4-2 with TRBJ1-2, with D hard to call. This CDR3 is built from 14 residues. V lost 1 base to trimming and J lost 0 bases, with 6 bases between them. CDR1 and CDR2 from the germline V gene are LGHNA and YNFKEQ. CDR3: CASSQVSANYGYTF. For the CDR3, the DNA is TGTGCCAGCAGCCAAGTCAGCGCTAACTATGGCTACACCTTC.

The J gene is TRBJ1-4, the V gene TRBV18; D is ambiguous. The CDR3 spans 16 residues. V was pared by 3 bases and J by 0 bases, with 11 bases between. The germline V gene encodes CDR1 KGHSH and CDR2 LQKENI. CDR3 in DNA: TGTGCCAGCTCACCTCTAAGGGCCGCAACTAATGAAAAACTGTTTTTT. It yields the protein CASSPLRAATNEKLFF.

Worth noting for this clone: The same CDR3 can be traced to other DNA sequences in this sample. The rearrangement links TRBV9 to TRBJ2-3; 8 nucleotides match TRBD2. With 0 bases clipped from V and 0 bases from J, the junction kept 3 bases outside the gene matches. Germline assignment: CDR1 SGDLS and CDR2 YYNGEE. CDR3 length equals 16 residues. CDR3 protein: CASSVGSSGSTDTQYF. In DNA form, the CDR3 reads TGTGCCAGCAGCGTAGGCTCTAGCGGGAGCACAGATACGCAGTATTTT.

The chain links TRBV19 to TRBJ2-2; no firm D call. Germline V gene sequence: CDR1 LNHDA, CDR2 SQIVND (reference sequence). The ends were cut back, 4 bases at V and 4 bases at J, with 4 bases in the middle. The CDR3 contains 12 residues. The CDR3, as DNA: TGTGCCAGTAGTACCTCCACCGGGGAGCTGTTTTTT. Amino acids: CASSTSTGELFF. The whole variable domain, filled in from reference TRBV19 and TRBJ2-2, reads DGGITQSPKYLFRKEGQNVTLSCEQNLNHDAMYWYRQDPGQGLRLIYYSQIVNDFQKGDIAEGYSVSREKKESFPLTVTSAQKNPTAFYLCASSTSTGELFFGEGSRLTVL.

This clone was seen only once. The V and J genes are TRBV18 and TRBJ1-2; a weak D match, TRBD1 (6 bases). From germline, CDR1 is KGHSH and CDR2 LQKENI. This CDR3 is 12 amino acids long. The germline V and J ends were trimmed by 6 bases and 3 bases, with 8 bases remaining between them. The CDR3 region is CASSKGDYGYTF. In DNA, the CDR3 is TGTGCCAGCTCCAAGGGGGACTATGGCTACACCTTC.

This sequence joins TRBV28 and TRBJ2-5; TRBD2 aligns across 8 bases. Germline CDR1 MDHEN, CDR2 SYDVKM. The CDR3 runs 15 residues. V shed 5 bases, J shed 1 base, and the junction held 6 bases outside the gene matches. CDR3 residues: CASSHQGLGQETQYF. DNA for the CDR3: TGTGCCAGCAGTCACCAGGGACTAGGCCAAGAGACCCAGTACTTC.

V usage is TRBV5-6 and J usage is TRBJ2-7; 10 nucleotides line up with TRBD1. This CDR3 has 18 amino acids. V was clipped by 3 bases and J by 0 bases; unmatched bases: 12. Germline CDR1 and CDR2: SGHDT and YYEEEE. CDR3: CASSSLGTGDFLSYEQYF. The CDR3 DNA sequence: TGTGCCAGCAGCTCCTTAGGGACAGGGGATTTCCTCTCCTACGAGCAGTACTTC.

V is TRBV2 and J is TRBJ2-3; TRBD2 matches at 7 bases. Germline values: CDR1 SNHLY, CDR2 FYNNEI. This CDR3 has 12 residues. The V gene end was trimmed by 4 bases and the J gene end by 6 bases; junction bases not matched to a gene: 1. This CDR3 is CASSAGGDTQYF. The DNA of the CDR3 is TGTGCCAGCAGTGCCGGGGGGGATACGCAGTATTTT.

Notes on this clone: One junction end disagrees with the germline gene, perhaps due to a read error. This chain connects TRBV5-8 to TRBJ2-7, with TRBD2 matching 7 bases. The CDR3 loop spans 15 amino acids. Germline V gene data show CDR1 as SGHTS and CDR2 as YDEGEE. CDR3 in amino acids: CASSQEGGSRYGQHF. CDR3 bases: TGCGCCAGCAGCCAAGAAGGCGGGAGTAGATACGGTCAGCACTTC.